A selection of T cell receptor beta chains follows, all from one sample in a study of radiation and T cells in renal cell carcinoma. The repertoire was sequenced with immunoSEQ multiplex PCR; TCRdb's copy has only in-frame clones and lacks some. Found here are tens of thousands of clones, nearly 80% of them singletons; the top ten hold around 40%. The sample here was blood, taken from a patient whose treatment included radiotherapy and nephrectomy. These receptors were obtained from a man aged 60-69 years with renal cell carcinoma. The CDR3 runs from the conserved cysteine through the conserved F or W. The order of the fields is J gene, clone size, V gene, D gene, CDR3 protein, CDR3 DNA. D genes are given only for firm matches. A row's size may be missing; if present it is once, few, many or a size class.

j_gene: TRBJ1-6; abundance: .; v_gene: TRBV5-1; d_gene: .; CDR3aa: CASSQNPGSPLHF; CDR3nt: TGCGCCAGCAGCCAGAACCCAGGTTCACCCCTCCACTTT
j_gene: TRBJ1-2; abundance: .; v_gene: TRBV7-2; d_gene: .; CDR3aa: CASSLAGTSNYGYTF; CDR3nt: TGTGCCAGCAGCTTAGCCGGGACTTCTAACTATGGCTACACCTTC
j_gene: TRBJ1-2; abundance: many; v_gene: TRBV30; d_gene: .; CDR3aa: CACRKGSAFGYTF; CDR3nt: TGTGCCTGTCGTAAGGGCTCGGCGTTTGGCTACACCTTC
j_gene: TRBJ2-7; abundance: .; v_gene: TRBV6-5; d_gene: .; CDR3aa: CASSRRLASYEQYF; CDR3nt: TGTGCCAGCAGCCGCAGGTTGGCCTCCTACGAGCAGTACTTC
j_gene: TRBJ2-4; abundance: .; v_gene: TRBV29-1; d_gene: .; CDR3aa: CSVGLAYDGIQYF; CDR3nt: TGCAGCGTTGGGCTAGCCTACGATGGCATTCAGTACTTC
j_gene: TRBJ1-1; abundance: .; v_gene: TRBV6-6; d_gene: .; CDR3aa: CASSYFPGPMNTEAFF; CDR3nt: TGTGCCAGCAGTTACTTCCCGGGGCCCATGAACACTGAAGCTTTCTTT
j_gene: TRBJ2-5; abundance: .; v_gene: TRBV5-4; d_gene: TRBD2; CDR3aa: CASSLAGGLAEETQYF; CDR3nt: TGTGCCAGCAGCTTGGCCGGGGGACTAGCGGAAGAGACCCAGTACTTC
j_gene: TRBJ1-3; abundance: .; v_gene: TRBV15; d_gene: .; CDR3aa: CATSGASRVNTIYF; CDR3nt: TGTGCCACCAGCGGGGCCTCCCGGGTAAACACCATATATTTT
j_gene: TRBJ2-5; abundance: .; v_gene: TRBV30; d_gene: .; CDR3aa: CAWSSWRETQYF; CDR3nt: TGTGCCTGGAGTTCTTGGAGGGAGACCCAGTACTTC
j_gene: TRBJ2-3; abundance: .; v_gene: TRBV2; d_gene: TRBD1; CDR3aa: CASRDRGSADTQYF; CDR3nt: TGTGCCAGCAGGGACAGGGGGTCCGCAGATACGCAGTATTTT
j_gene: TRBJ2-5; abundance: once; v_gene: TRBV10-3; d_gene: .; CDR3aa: CAISESRLQETQYF; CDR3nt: TGTGCCATCAGTGAGTCGAGACTACAAGAGACCCAGTACTTC
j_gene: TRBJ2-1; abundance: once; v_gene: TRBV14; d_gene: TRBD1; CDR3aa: CASSQADLGQGLYEQFF; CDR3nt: TGTGCCAGCAGCCAGGCTGATCTGGGACAGGGGTTGTATGAGCAGTTCTTC
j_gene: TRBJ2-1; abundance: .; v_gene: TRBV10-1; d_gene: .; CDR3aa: CASSEARTDNEQFF; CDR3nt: TGCGCCAGCAGTGAGGCGCGGACTGACAATGAGCAGTTCTTC
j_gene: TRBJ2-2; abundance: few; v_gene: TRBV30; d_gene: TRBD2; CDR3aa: CAWGGLAGVAGELFF; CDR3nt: TGTGCCTGGGGGGGACTAGCGGGAGTAGCCGGGGAGCTGTTTTTT
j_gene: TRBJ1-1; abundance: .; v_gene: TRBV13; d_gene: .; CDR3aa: CASRLSEASTEAFF; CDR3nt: TGTGCCAGCAGACTATCGGAGGCGAGCACTGAAGCTTTCTTT
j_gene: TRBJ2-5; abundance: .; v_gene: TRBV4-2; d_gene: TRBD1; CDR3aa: CASSQEPPGQGLETQYF; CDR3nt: TGTGCCAGCAGCCAAGAGCCCCCGGGACAGGGCTTGGAGACCCAGTACTTC
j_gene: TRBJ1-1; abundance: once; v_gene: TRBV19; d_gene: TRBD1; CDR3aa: CASSTDRKNTEAFF; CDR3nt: TGTGCCAGTAGTACGGACAGGAAGAACACTGAAGCTTTCTTT
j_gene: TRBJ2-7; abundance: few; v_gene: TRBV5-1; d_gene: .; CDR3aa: CASSHRDKTYEQYF; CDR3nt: TGCGCCAGCAGCCACCGGGACAAGACCTACGAGCAGTACTTC
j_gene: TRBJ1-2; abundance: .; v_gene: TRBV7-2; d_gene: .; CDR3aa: CASSPRPGYLSGYTF; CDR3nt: TGTGCCAGCAGCCCCCGCCCGGGTTATCTTTCGGGCTACACCTTC
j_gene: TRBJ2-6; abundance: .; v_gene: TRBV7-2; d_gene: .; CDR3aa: CASSFLGSGANVLTF; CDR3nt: TGTGCCAGCAGCTTTTTGGGCTCTGGGGCCAACGTCCTGACTTTC
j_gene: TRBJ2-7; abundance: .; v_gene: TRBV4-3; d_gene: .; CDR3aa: CASSQVRGNEQYF; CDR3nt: TGCGCCAGCAGCCAAGTAAGAGGCAACGAGCAGTACTTC
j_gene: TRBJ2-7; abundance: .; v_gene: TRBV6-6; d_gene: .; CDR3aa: CASSYNSPFYEQYF; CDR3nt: TGTGCCAGCAGTTACAACTCCCCCTTCTACGAGCAGTACTTC
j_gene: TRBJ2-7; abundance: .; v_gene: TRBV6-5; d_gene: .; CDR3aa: CASTSVRASYEQYF; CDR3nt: TGTGCCAGCACTTCGGTTAGGGCTAGCTACGAGCAGTACTTC
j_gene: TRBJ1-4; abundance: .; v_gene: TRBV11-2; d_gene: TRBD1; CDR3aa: CASSRGINEKLFF; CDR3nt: TGTGCCAGTTCCAGGGGGATAAATGAAAAACTGTTTTTT
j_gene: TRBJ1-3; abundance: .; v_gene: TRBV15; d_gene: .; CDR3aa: CATSRSGYPIYF; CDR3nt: TGTGCCACCAGCAGATCAGGGTACCCCATATATTTT
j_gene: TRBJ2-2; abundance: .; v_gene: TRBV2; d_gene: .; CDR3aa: CASSGQVTNTGELFF; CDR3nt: TGTGCCAGCAGTGGACAGGTTACGAACACCGGGGAGCTGTTTTTT
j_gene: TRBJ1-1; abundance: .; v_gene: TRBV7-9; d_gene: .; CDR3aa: CASSLAGGATEAFF; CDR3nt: TGTGCCAGCAGCTTAGCGGGGGGTGCGACTGAAGCTTTCTTT
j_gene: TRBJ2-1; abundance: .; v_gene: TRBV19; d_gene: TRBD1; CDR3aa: CASSRDRGYNEQFF; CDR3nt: TGTGCCAGTAGTAGGGACAGGGGATACAATGAGCAGTTCTTC
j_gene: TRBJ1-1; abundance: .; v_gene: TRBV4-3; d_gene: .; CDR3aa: CASSSTAGSEAFF; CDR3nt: TGCGCCAGCAGCTCGACAGCGGGATCTGAAGCTTTCTTT
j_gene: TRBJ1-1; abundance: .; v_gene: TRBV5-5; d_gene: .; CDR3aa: CASSFRDTNTEAFF; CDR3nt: TGTGCCAGCAGCTTCCGGGACACGAACACTGAAGCTTTCTTT
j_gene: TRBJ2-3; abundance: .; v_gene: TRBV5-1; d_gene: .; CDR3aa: CASKYTDTQYF; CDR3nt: TGCGCCAGCAAATACACAGATACGCAGTATTTT
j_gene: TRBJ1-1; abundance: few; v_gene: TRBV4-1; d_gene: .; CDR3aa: CASSPRGVYTEAFF; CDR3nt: TGCGCCAGCAGCCCCCGTGGGGTCTACACTGAAGCTTTCTTT
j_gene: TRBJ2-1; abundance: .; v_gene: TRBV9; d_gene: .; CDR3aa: CASSVEGAGVGHEQFF; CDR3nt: TGTGCCAGCAGCGTAGAGGGGGCGGGAGTGGGGCATGAGCAGTTCTTC
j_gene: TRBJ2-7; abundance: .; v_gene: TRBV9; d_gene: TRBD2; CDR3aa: CASSVGTGTIHEQYF; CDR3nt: TGTGCCAGCAGCGTGGGGACCGGGACTATCCACGAGCAGTACTTC
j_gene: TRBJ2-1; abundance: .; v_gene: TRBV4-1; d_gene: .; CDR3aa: CASSQARDSYNEQFF; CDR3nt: TGCGCCAGCAGCCAAGCGCGGGACTCCTACAATGAGCAGTTCTTC
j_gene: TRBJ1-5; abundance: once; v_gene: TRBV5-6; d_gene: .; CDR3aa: CASSDRTVRNQPQHF; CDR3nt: TGTGCCAGCAGCGACAGGACGGTGAGAAATCAGCCCCAGCATTTT
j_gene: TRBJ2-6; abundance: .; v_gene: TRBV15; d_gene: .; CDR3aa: CATSRDHAPDPGANVLTF; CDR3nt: TGTGCCACCAGCAGAGATCACGCTCCGGACCCTGGGGCCAACGTCCTGACTTTC
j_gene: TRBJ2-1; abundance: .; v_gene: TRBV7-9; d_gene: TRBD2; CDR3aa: CASSVTSGGDEQFF; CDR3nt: TGTGCCAGCAGCGTAACTAGCGGAGGGGATGAGCAGTTCTTC
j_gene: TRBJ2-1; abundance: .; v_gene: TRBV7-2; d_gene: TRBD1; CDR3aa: CASSFRTGMSREQFF; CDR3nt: TGTGCCAGCAGCTTCCGGACAGGGATGTCCCGTGAGCAGTTCTTC
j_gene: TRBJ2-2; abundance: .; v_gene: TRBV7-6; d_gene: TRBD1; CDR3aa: CASSPGTGRTGELFF; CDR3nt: TGTGCCAGCAGCCCCGGGACAGGGCGCACCGGGGAGCTGTTTTTT
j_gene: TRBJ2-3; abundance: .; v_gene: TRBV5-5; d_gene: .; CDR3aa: CASSLAQVTDTQYF; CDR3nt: TGTGCCAGCAGCTTGGCCCAAGTAACAGATACGCAGTATTTT
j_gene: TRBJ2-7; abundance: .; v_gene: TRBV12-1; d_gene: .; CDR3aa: CASSSSGLGRYEQYF; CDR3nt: TGTGCCAGCAGCTCTTCAGGACTAGGACGCTACGAGCAGTACTTC
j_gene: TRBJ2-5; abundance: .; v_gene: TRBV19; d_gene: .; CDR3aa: CASKLDPAVETQYF; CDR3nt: TGTGCCAGTAAGTTGGACCCGGCGGTTGAGACCCAGTACTTC
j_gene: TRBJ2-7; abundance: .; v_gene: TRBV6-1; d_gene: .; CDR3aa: CASSNDRTGYEQYF; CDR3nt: TGTGCCAGCAGTAATGACAGGACCGGCTACGAGCAGTACTTC
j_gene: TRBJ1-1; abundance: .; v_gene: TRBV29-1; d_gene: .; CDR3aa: CSGRGDTEAFF; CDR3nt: TGCAGCGGTCGAGGCGACACTGAAGCTTTCTTT
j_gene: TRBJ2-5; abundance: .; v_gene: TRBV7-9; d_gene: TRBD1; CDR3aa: CASSARQGALETQYF; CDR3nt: TGTGCCAGCAGCGCCCGACAGGGGGCTTTAGAGACCCAGTACTTC
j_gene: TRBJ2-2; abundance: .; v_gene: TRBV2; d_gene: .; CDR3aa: CASTGTYTGELFF; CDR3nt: TGTGCCAGCACCGGGACCTACACCGGGGAGCTGTTTTTT
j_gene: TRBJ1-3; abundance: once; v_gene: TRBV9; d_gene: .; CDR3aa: CASSVAGQQSGNTIYF; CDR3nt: TGTGCCAGCAGCGTAGCAGGTCAGCAGTCTGGAAACACCATATATTTT
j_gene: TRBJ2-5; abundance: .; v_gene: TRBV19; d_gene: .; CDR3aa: CASSITRGGETQYF; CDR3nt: TGTGCCAGTAGTATCACAAGGGGAGGCGAGACCCAGTACTTC
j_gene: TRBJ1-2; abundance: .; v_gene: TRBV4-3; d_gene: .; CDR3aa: CASSQDIGARGVRGYTF; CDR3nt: TGCGCCAGCAGCCAAGATATCGGCGCCAGGGGAGTCCGTGGCTACACCTTC
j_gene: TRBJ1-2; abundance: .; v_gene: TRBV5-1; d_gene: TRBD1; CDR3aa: CASTQTGIGYTF; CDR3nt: TGCGCCAGCACCCAGACAGGGATCGGCTACACCTTC
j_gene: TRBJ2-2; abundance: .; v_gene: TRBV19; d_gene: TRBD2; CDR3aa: CASTETSGRTGELFF; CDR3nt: TGTGCCAGTACTGAGACTAGCGGGAGGACCGGGGAGCTGTTTTTT
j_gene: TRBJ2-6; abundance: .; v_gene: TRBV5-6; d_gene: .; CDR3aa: CASRKQVYGANVLTF; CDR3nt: TGTGCCAGCAGGAAACAGGTTTATGGGGCCAACGTCCTGACTTTC
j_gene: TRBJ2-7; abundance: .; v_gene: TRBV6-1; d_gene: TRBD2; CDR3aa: CAAARASGDTYEQYF; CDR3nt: TGTGCCGCCGCCCGAGCTAGCGGGGATACCTACGAGCAGTACTTC
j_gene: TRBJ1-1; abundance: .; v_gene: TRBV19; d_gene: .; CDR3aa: CASSTREMGNTEAFF; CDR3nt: TGTGCCAGTAGTACCAGGGAAATGGGGAACACTGAAGCTTTCTTT
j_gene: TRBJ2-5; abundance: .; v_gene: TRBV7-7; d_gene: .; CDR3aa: CASSSGGNQETQYF; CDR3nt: TGTGCTAGCAGCTCCGGGGGAAACCAAGAGACCCAGTACTTC